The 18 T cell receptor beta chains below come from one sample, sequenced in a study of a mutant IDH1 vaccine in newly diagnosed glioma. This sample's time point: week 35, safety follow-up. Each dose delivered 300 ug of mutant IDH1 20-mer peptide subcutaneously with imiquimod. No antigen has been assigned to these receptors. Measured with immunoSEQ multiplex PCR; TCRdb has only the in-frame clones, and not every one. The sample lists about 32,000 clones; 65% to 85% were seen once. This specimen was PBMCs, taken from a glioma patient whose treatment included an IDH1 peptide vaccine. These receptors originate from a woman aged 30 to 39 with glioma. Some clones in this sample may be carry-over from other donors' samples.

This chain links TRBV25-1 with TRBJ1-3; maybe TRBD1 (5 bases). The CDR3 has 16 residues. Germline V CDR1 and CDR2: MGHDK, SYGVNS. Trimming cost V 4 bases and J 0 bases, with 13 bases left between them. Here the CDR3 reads CASSGPGLNSGNTIYF. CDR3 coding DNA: TGTGCCAGCAGTGGCCCGGGACTGAACTCTGGAAACACCATATATTTT.

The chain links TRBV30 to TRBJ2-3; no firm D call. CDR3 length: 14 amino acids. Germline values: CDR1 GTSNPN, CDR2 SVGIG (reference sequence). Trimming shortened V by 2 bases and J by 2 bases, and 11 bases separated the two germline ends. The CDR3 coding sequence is TGTGCCTGGAGTCCCCCAACAAACACAGATACGCAGTATTTT. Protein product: CAWSPPTNTDTQYF.

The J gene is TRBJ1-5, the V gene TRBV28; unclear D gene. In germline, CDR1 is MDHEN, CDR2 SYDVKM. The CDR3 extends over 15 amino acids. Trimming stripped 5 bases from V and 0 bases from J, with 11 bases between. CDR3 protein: CASSGDIYSNQPQHF. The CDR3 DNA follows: TGTGCCAGCAGTGGAGACATTTATAGCAATCAGCCCCAGCATTTT.

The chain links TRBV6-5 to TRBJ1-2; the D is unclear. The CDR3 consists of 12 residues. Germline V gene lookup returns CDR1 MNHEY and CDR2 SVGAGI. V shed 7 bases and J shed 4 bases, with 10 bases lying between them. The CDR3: CASTGDLYGYTF. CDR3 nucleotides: TGTGCCAGCACCGGTGATCTCTATGGCTACACCTTC.

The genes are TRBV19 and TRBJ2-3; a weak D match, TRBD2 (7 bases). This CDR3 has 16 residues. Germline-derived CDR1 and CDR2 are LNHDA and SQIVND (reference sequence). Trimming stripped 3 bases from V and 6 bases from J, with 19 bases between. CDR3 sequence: CASSMWAGAVLDTQYF. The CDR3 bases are TGTGCCAGTAGTATGTGGGCGGGGGCAGTCTTGGATACGCAGTATTTT.

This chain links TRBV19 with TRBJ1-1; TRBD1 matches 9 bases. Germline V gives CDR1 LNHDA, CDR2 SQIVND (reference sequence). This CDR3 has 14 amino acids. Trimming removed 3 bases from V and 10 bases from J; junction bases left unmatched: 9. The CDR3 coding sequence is TGTGCCAGTAGTATCAGCCGGGACAGGGTTACAGCTTTCTTT. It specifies CASSISRDRVTAFF.

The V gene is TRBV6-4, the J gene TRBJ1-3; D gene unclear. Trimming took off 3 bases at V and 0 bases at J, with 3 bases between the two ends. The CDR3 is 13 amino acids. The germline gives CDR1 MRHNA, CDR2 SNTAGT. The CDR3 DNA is TGTGCCAGCAGTGAGAACTCTGGAAACACCATATATTTT. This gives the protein CASSENSGNTIYF.

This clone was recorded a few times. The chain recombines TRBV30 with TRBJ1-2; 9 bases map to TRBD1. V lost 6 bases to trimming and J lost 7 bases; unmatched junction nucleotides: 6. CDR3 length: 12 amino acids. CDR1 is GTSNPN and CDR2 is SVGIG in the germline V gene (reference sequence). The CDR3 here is CACLQGAGGYTF. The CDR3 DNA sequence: TGTGCCTGCTTACAGGGGGCCGGTGGCTACACCTTC.

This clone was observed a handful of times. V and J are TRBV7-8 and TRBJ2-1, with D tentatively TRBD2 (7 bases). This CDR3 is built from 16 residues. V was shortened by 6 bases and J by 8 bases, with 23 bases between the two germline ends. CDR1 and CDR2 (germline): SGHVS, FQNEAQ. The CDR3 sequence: CASRRGRGRILDEQFF. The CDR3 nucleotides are TGTGCCAGCAGACGAGGGAGGGGGAGAATACTAGATGAGCAGTTCTTC.

The CDR3 loop reads CASSPGQRNTEAFF. The CDR3 DNA reads as TGTGCCAGCTCACCAGGACAGAGGAACACTGAAGCTTTCTTT. The rearrangement links TRBV18 to TRBJ1-1; tentative D call: TRBD1 (6 bases). Germline CDR1 KGHSH, CDR2 LQKENI. V dropped 2 bases and J dropped 1 base, with 8 bases sitting between them. The CDR3 runs to 14 residues. Complete variable domain (other parts from reference TRBV18 and TRBJ1-1): NAGVMQNPRHLVRRRGQEARLRCSPMKGHSHVYWYRQLPEEGLKFMVYLQKENIIDESGMPKERFSAEFPKEGPSILRIQQVVRGDSAAYFCASSPGQRNTEAFFGQGTRLTVV.

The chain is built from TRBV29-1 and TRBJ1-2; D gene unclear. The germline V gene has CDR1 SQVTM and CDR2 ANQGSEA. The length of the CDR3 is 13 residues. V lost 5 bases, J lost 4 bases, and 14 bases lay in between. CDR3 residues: CSVITRTAYGYTF. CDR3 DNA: TGCAGCGTTATTACCCGGACGGCCTATGGCTACACCTTC.

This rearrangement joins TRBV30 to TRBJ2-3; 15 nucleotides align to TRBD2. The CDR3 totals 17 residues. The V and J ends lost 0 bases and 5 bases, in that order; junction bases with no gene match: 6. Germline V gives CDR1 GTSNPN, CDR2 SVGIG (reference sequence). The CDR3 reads CAWSVGLAGGGGDTQYF. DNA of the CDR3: TGTGCCTGGAGTGTAGGACTAGCGGGAGGGGGGGGAGATACGCAGTATTTT.

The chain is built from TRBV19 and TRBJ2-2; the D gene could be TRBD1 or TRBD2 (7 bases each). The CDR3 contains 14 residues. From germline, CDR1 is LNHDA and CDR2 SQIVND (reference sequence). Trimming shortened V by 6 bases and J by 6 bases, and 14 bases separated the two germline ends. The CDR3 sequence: CASRWGRGPGELFF. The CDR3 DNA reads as TGTGCCAGTAGATGGGGGAGGGGGCCCGGGGAGCTGTTTTTT.

The CDR3, as DNA: TGTGCCAGCAGTTTTACAGGGGGCGCTTTCGATGAGCAGTTCTTC. It translates to CASSFTGGAFDEQFF. J is TRBJ2-1 and V is TRBV27; TRBD1 matches at 9 bases. The V gene's germline CDR1 is MNHEY and CDR2 SMNVEV (reference sequence). J lost 8 bases, V lost 3 bases, and 8 bases had no gene match. The CDR3 contains 15 residues.

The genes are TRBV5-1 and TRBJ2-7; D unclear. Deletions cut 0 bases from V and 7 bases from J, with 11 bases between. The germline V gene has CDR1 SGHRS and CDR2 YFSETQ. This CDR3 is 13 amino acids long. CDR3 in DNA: TGCGCCAGCAGCTTGGACAGTTCGCGGGAGCAGTACTTC. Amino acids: CASSLDSSREQYF. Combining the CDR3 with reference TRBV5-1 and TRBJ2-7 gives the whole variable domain KAGVTQTPRYLIKTRGQQVTLSCSPISGHRSVSWYQQTPGQGLQFLFEYFSETQRNKGNFPGRFSGRQFSNSRSEMNVSTLELGDSALYLCASSLDSSREQYFGPGTRLTVT.

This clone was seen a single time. CDR3 DNA: TGTGCCAGCAGCGTAAACGAAAGACTCTACAATGAGCAGTTCTTC. Its translation is CASSVNERLYNEQFF. This chain joins TRBV11-2 and TRBJ2-1; D ambiguous. V dropped 5 bases and J dropped 3 bases, with 14 bases sitting between them. CDR1 and CDR2 from the germline V gene are SGHAT and FQNNGV. CDR3 size: 15 residues.

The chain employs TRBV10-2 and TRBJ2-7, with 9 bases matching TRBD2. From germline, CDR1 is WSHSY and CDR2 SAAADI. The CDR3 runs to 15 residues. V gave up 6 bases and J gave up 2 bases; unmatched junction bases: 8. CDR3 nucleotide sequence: TGCGCCAGCAGGTATGGGCGGGAGGGAACCTACGAGCAGTACTTC. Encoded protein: CASRYGREGTYEQYF.

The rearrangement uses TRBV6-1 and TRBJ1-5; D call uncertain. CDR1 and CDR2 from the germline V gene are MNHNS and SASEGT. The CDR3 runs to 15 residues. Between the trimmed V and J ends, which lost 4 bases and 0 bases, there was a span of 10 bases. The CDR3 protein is CASSVTADSNQPQHF. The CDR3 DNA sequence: TGTGCCAGCAGTGTAACAGCCGATAGCAATCAGCCCCAGCATTTT.